This T cell receptor beta chain comes out of a study of shared clonotypes between healthy human individuals. Here immunoSEQ multiplex PCR was the method, and the copy in TCRdb shows in-frame clones only, minus some. The sample has some 490,000 clones, about 72% seen once. A word on this clone: Its specificity is not known.

The study, taken as a whole, reports: Sequencing depth was a factor that was expected to affect clonotype sharing among donors.

The CDR3 is 15 amino acids. Looked up from germline, CDR1 is SGHTA and CDR2 is FQGNSA. Trimming removed 5 bases from V and 0 bases from J, with 11 bases in between. Sequencing was done on a sample of PBMCs. V and J are TRBV7-2 and TRBJ2-1, with D possibly matching TRBD2 (6 bases). The receptor was isolated from a woman in her 40s in good health. Some clones in this sample may be carry-over from other donors' samples. CDR3 residues: CASSASGSSYNEQFF. The CDR3, as DNA: TGTGCCAGCAGCGCCAGCGGGTCCTCCTACAATGAGCAGTTCTTC.